This TCR beta chain was documented in a study of human T cells and chemical hapten exposure. About the research overall: 2% DPC was applied to 2 cm by 2 cm of upper inner arm skin for sensitization. Throughout a study of roughly 5.5 months, patients underwent weekly scalp administration of diphenylcyclopropenone doses.

CDR3 length equals 13 residues. Germline V lookup: CDR1 SGHTA, CDR2 FQGNSA. Trimming removed 5 bases from V and 5 bases from J; junction bases left unmatched: 3. This clonotype has more than one count but fewer than ten. As handled by the study authors: Sample TCR totals centred on a median of around 100,000, ranging about 20,000 to 700,000. TCRdb re-derived calls from the RACE reads in MiXCR, one entry per CDR3 protein. The authors' filters were not applied to this entry. The sample yields about 140,000 distinct CDR3 sequences, approximately 10% seen once. Time point defined: patch test 2, 6 weeks after DPC sensitization. The treatment here: therapeutic diphenylcyclopropenone sensitization with weekly scalp DPC.

Here the sequenced sample was whole blood, taken in connection with sensitization to the hapten diphenylcyclopropenone (DPC). This chain links TRBV7-2 with TRBJ2-1; 7 bases align to TRBD2. The receptor comes from a woman aged 45-59 years with alopecia areata. Some clones in this sample may be carry-over from other donors' samples. In DNA form, the CDR3 reads TGTGCCAGCAGCAGGGACTATCACAATGAGCAGTTCTTC. It translates to CASSRDYHNEQFF.